Presented here are 10 T cell receptor beta chains from one specimen sequenced in a study of shared clonotypes between healthy human individuals. Profiled with immunoSEQ multiplex PCR; TCRdb holds only in-frame clones, not every one. The sample has around 500,000 clones, 75% to 85% seen once. Sequenced input: PBMCs. Receptors were obtained from a woman in her 40s in good health. Some clones in this sample may be carry-over from other donors' samples.

The chain combines TRBV2 with TRBJ1-1, with D unresolved. Trimming left V 0 bases short and J 1 base short, with 3 bases between. Looked up from germline, CDR1 is SNHLY and CDR2 is FYNNEI. The CDR3 is made up of 13 amino acids. As DNA, the CDR3 is TGTGCCAGCAGTGAAGCGGGGAACACTGAAGCTTTCTTT. Amino acids: CASSEAGNTEAFF.

V is TRBV6-1 and J is TRBJ2-3; TRBD2 agrees at 9 bases. This CDR3 is 15 amino acids long. The V and J ends lost 7 bases and 1 base, in that order; junction bases with no gene match: 6. The germline CDR1 and CDR2 sequences are MNHNS and SASEGT. The CDR3 reads CASTMVAGGTDTQYF. The DNA of the CDR3 is TGTGCCAGCACTATGGTAGCGGGAGGCACAGATACGCAGTATTTT.

This clone was seen just once. This chain uses TRBV11-2 with TRBJ2-1, with 7 bases identical to TRBD2. Germline V gene data show CDR1 as SGHAT and CDR2 as FQNNGV. The CDR3 extends over 14 amino acids. The V segment lost 3 bases and the J segment 7 bases; nucleotides outside the gene matches: 6. CDR3 region: CASSLIRGRNEQFF. The CDR3, as DNA: TGTGCCAGCAGCTTGATTCGCGGGAGAAATGAGCAGTTCTTC.

On this clone itself: A read error is likely here: a far larger clone is one base away. The rearrangement links TRBV9 to TRBJ2-1; 14 positions agree with TRBD2. Looked up from germline, CDR1 is SGDLS and CDR2 is YYNGEE. The CDR3 is 16 amino acids. J was trimmed by 9 bases and V by 3 bases; bases with no gene match: 8. CDR3 sequence (DNA): TGTGCCAGCAGCGCAAGACTAGCGGGAGGGTTCGGTGAGCAGTTCTTC. It translates to CASSARLAGGFGEQFF.

The rearrangement joins TRBV7-2 to TRBJ2-1, with TRBD1 matching over 10 bases. With 5 bases clipped from V and 8 bases from J, the junction kept 9 bases outside the gene matches. Germline CDR1 and CDR2: SGHTA and FQGNSA. CDR3 length equals 15 residues. CDR3 protein: CASSPRTGGSHEQFF. The CDR3 DNA reads TGTGCCAGCAGCCCTCGGACAGGGGGTTCCCATGAGCAGTTCTTC.

Worth noting for this clone: The sample carries other DNA sequences with the same CDR3. The rearrangement links TRBV28 to TRBJ2-3; D is unclear. CDR3 length: 13 amino acids. The V gene lost 2 bases and the J gene lost 1 base, with 4 bases spanning the gap. Germline values: CDR1 MDHEN, CDR2 SYDVKM. DNA of the CDR3: TGTGCCAGCAGTTTACAGGGCACAGATACGCAGTATTTT. Protein sequence: CASSLQGTDTQYF. Full variable domain (rest looked up from reference TRBV28 and TRBJ2-3): DVKVTQSSRYLVKRTGEKVFLECVQDMDHENMFWYRQDPGLGLRLIYFSYDVKMKEKGDIPEGYSVSREKKERFSLILESASTNQTSMYLCASSLQGTDTQYFGPGTRLTVL.

The V and J genes are TRBV2 and TRBJ2-1; D might be TRBD2 (5 bases). The CDR3 sequence is 12 residues long. The V end was cut by 5 bases, the J end by 4 bases, with 6 bases between. The germline gives CDR1 SNHLY, CDR2 FYNNEI. The CDR3 loop reads CASSSGYNEQFF. The CDR3, as DNA: TGTGCCAGCAGTAGCGGTTACAATGAGCAGTTCTTC.

V and J are TRBV7-8 and TRBJ2-6; 7 bases line up with TRBD2. Germline lookup yields CDR1 SGHVS and CDR2 FQNEAQ. The length of the CDR3 is 16 residues. V shed 1 base and J 2 bases; nucleotides not matched to a gene: 2. Here the CDR3 reads CASSLGAGAGANVLTF. CDR3 nucleotide sequence: TGTGCCAGCAGCTTAGGCGCGGGGGCTGGGGCCAACGTCCTGACTTTC.

V and J are TRBV5-1 and TRBJ2-6, with D possibly being TRBD2 (6 bases). Trimming shortened V by 4 bases and J by 0 bases, and 11 bases separated the two germline ends. The CDR3 loop spans 16 amino acids. Per the germline V gene, CDR1 is SGHRS and CDR2 is YFSETQ. In DNA, the CDR3 is TGCGCCAGCAGCAAAGGACTAAGCTCTGGGGCCAACGTCCTGACTTTC. It translates to CASSKGLSSGANVLTF.

The chain employs TRBV5-1 and TRBJ2-6; D ambiguous. Germline loops: CDR1 SGHRS, CDR2 YFSETQ. The CDR3 has 14 amino acids. Trimming pared 6 bases from V and 0 bases from J, leaving 7 bases between. The CDR3 sequence is CASTQNSGANVLTF. The CDR3 nucleotides are TGCGCCAGCACCCAAAACTCTGGGGCCAACGTCCTGACTTTC.